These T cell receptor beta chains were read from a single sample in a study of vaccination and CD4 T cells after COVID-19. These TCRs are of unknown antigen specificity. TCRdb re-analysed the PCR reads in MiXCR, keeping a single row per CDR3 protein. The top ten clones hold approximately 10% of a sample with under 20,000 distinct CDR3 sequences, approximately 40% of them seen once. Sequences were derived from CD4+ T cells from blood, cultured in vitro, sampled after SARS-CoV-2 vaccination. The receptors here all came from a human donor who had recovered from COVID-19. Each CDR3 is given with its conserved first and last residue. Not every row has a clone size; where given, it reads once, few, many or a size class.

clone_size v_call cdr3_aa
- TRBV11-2 CASSGQGEQFF
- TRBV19 CASSSLGHNYEQYF
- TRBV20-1 CSARDQAGGHSYEQYF
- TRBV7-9 CASSLNVQGLELYEQYF
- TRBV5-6 CASSLVAGRENGYTF
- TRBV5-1 CASSPNGQYYEQYF
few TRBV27 CASRSGSTEAFF
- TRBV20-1 CSATKGSGGIYEQYF
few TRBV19 CASSTTATGLSNQPQHF
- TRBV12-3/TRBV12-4 CASSAGTSNTEAFF
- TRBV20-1 CSARGGSSGNTIYF
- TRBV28 CASYYQGWGGNTIYF
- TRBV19 CASSDSGNTIYF
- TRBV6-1 CASRRGTNSPLHF
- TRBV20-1 CSASIGQASSHGYTF
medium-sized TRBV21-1 CASSPAPGGQPQHF
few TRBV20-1 CSAREHPPNEQYF
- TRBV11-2 CASSFLGGPSYEQYF
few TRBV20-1 CSALKSGLGNTIYF
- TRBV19 CASSLGAGSKGYTF
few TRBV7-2 CASSLDVGGQPQHF
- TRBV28 CASRRGSGQETQYF
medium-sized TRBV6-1 CASRVRTGDSYEQYF
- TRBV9 CASSVDTLNTEAFF
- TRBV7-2 CASSFWTSTDTQYF
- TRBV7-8 CASSLVLWTGGNTEAFF
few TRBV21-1 CASSKQGPELFGYTF
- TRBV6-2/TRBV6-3 CASSTGQPGYTF